Below are 9 T cell receptor beta chains sequenced from a single sample in a study of technical replicates of blood from a handful of donors. The table came from immunoSEQ multiplex PCR; TCRdb's copy has only in-frame clones and leaves some out. Seen here are about 76,000 clones, 75% to 95% observed once, and the top ten hold 0.25%. Material for sequencing was T cells isolated from PBMCs. Source of these receptors: a human donor in good health.

The chain recombines TRBV29-1 with TRBJ1-4, with a tentative D call TRBD1 (6 bases). The CDR3 has 13 residues. V was shortened by 6 bases and J by 0 bases, with 8 bases between the two germline ends. Germline loops: CDR1 SQVTM, CDR2 ANQGSEA. The chain's CDR3 is CSVNRATNEKLFF. CDR3 sequence (DNA): TGCAGCGTAAACAGGGCAACTAATGAAAAACTGTTTTTT.

The chain joins TRBV9 to TRBJ2-7, with D possibly matching TRBD1 (6 bases). There are 12 residues in the CDR3. Trimming removed 3 bases from V and 4 bases from J, with 8 bases in between. The germline V gene encodes CDR1 SGDLS and CDR2 YYNGEE. CDR3 protein: CASSGTGYEQYF. For the CDR3, the DNA is TGTGCCAGCAGCGGTACAGGGTACGAGCAGTACTTC. Using reference TRBV9 and TRBJ2-7 for the parts outside the CDR3, the full variable domain is DSGVTQTPKHLITATGQRVTLRCSPRSGDLSVYWYQQSLDQGLQFLIQYYNGEERAKGNILERFSAQQFPDLHSELNLSSLELGDSALYFCASSGTGYEQYFGPGTRLTVT.

The chain combines TRBV4-2 with TRBJ2-3; 10 nucleotides agree with TRBD1. Germline V CDR1 and CDR2: LGHNA, YNFKEQ. The CDR3 covers 14 residues. J lost 4 bases, V lost 4 bases, and 2 bases had no gene match. Here the CDR3 DNA reads TGTGCCAGCAGCCTCGGACAGGGGGCAGATACGCAGTATTTT. Translated: CASSLGQGADTQYF.

The V and J genes are TRBV4-1 and TRBJ2-5; 14 bases map to TRBD2. CDR3 length: 19 residues. Trimming cost V 1 base and J 7 bases; bases outside gene matches: 14. Germline CDR1 MGHRA, CDR2 YSYEKL. The CDR3 sequence: CASSQGRETSGGASVTQYF. CDR3 nucleotides: TGCGCCAGCAGCCAAGGAAGGGAGACTAGCGGGGGGGCCAGCGTGACCCAGTACTTC.

The chain links TRBV7-9 to TRBJ2-7, with TRBD1 matching 9 bases. Germline V lookup: CDR1 SEHNR, CDR2 FQNEAQ (reference sequence). Losses at the gene ends were 6 bases for V and 4 bases for J; bases not matched to a gene: 16. This CDR3 spans 17 amino acids. CDR3 region: CASSRVTGGWGGYEQYF. In DNA form, the CDR3 reads TGTGCCAGCAGTAGAGTCACAGGGGGCTGGGGGGGGTACGAGCAGTACTTC.

The chain couples TRBV5-1 to TRBJ2-7; TRBD2 matches 13 bases. The V gene end was trimmed by 2 bases and the J gene end by 6 bases; junction bases not matched to a gene: 5. This CDR3 has 15 residues. CDR1 and CDR2 from the germline V gene are SGHRS and YFSETQ. Here the CDR3 reads CASSLGTSGTGEQYF. The CDR3 DNA is TGCGCCAGCAGCTTAGGGACTAGCGGGACTGGCGAGCAGTACTTC.

CDR3 sequence: CASSPRSPYSPLHF. The CDR3, as DNA: TGTGCCAGCAGCCCCAGAAGTCCCTATTCACCCCTCCACTTT. The V call is TRBV11-2, the J call TRBJ1-6; D unclear. This CDR3 contains 14 residues. The V end was cut by 5 bases, the J end by 8 bases, with 13 bases between. Germline CDR1 reads SGHAT; CDR2 reads FQNNGV.

J is TRBJ2-5 and V is TRBV2; D possibly corresponds to TRBD2 (5 bases). This CDR3 is 11 amino acids long. Germline CDR1 reads SNHLY; CDR2 reads FYNNEI. Trimming took 2 bases from V and 9 from J, leaving 7 bases between them. The CDR3 DNA is TGTGCCAGCAGTGAATGGAGGCCCCAGTACTTC. Amino acids: CASSEWRPQYF.

This chain uses TRBV6-1 with TRBJ2-7; 7 bases agree with TRBD1. CDR1 and CDR2 (germline): MNHNS, SASEGT. Trimming at V came to 6 bases and at J to 2 bases, leaving 4 bases not matched to a gene. The CDR3 extends over 13 amino acids. CDR3 amino acids: CASRSTGTYEQYF. CDR3 coding DNA: TGTGCCAGCAGATCGACAGGGACCTACGAGCAGTACTTC.